The rows below give T cell receptor beta chains drawn from one sample of a study of blood T cells in healthy people across ages. TCRdb used MiXCR to reprocess the 5' RACE reads, holding one entry per CDR3 protein. The table lists over 600,000 distinct CDR3 sequences, about 47% of them singletons. The material sequenced was blood. The receptors originated from a man at least 80 years old in good health. CDR3s include the opening cysteine and the closing phenylalanine or tryptophan. The D gene is left open where the match is weak. Size values are once, few and many counts, or a class for expanded clones, and some rows have none.

J gene | V gene | D gene | clone size | CDR3 protein | CDR3 DNA
TRBJ1-2 | TRBV5-1 | TRBD1 | - | CASNVQGVEDGYTF | TGCGCCAGCAACGTACAGGGGGTTGAGGATGGCTACACCTTC
TRBJ2-3 | TRBV7-2 | TRBD2 | - | CASSRGLAGTQYF | TGTGCCAGCAGCAGGGGACTAGCGGGAACGCAGTATTTT
TRBJ2-7 | TRBV7-8 | - | - | CASSPGRLVRSEQYF | TGTGCCAGCAGCCCGGGACGGCTCGTGAGGTCCGAGCAGTACTTC
TRBJ1-2 | TRBV7-2 | - | - | CASSYTPGPNNGYTF | TGTGCCAGCAGCTACACACCGGGACCGAATAATGGCTACACCTTC
TRBJ2-4 | TRBV24-1 | TRBD1 | once | CATSDPKQGAPEQYF | TGTGCCACCAGTGACCCCAAACAGGGGGCGCCTGAGCAGTACTTC
TRBJ1-2 | TRBV9 | - | few | CASRSGSGYTF | TGTGCCAGCAGGTCGGGGAGCGGCTACACCTTC
TRBJ2-7 | TRBV27 | TRBD2 | - | CASRKGLASYEQYF | TGTGCCAGCAGGAAGGGACTAGCGAGCTACGAGCAGTACTTC
TRBJ1-1 | TRBV6-2/TRBV6-3 | TRBD1 | - | CASSYSTGPWITEAFF | TGTGCCAGCAGTTACTCGACAGGGCCTTGGATCACTGAAGCTTTCTTT
TRBJ2-3 | TRBV20-1 | TRBD2 | few | CSARDPLAGYTDTQYF | TGCAGTGCTAGAGATCCACTAGCGGGGTACACAGATACGCAGTATTTT
TRBJ2-7 | TRBV21-1 | - | few | CASSRLFKSPPVQRPAHYEQYF | TGTGCCAGCAGTCGGCTGTTTAAAAGCCCCCCGGTTCAGAGGCCTGCCCACTACGAGCAGTACTTC